This T cell receptor (beta chain) was recorded in a study of T cells in women clearing cervical HPV infection. Points on this clone: With the read ending 3 residues before the CDR3 end, the germline J gene is used to fill in that end.

Here immunoSEQ multiplex PCR was the method, and the copy in TCRdb shows in-frame clones only, minus some. This repertoire comprises under 50,000 clones; its ten largest clones make up less than 6%. The CDR3 contains 14 residues. V shed 3 bases and J shed 2 bases, with 8 bases lying between them. Per germline, CDR1 SGHTA and CDR2 FQGTGA. The receptor was isolated from a woman aged 18-70 years with a cervical HPV16 infection that either progressed to CIN3+ or cleared (not recorded which). Sequenced input: blood buffy coat. V usage is TRBV7-3 and J usage is TRBJ2-1; D gene unclear. The CDR3 here is CASSFDPAYNEQFF. CDR3 bases read: TGTGCCAGCAGCTTCGATCCAGCCTACAATGAG.